Below, 23 T cell receptor beta chains from the same sample are listed, as sequenced in a study of fetal regulatory T cell absence and autoimmunity. Using immunoSEQ multiplex PCR, the repertoire was profiled, and TCRdb retains in-frame clones only, with some absent. Seen here are 95,000 or so clones, more than 70% observed once, and the top ten hold about 2.1%. Specimen: pancreas tissue. The source of these receptors is a male donor with IPEX syndrome.

CDR3 DNA: TGTGCCATATTAGACAGTACTCCCTATGGCTACACCTTC. Translated, it gives CAILDSTPYGYTF. The rearrangement links TRBV10-3 to TRBJ1-2, with D possibly matching TRBD1 (5 bases). The CDR3 loop spans 13 amino acids. Trimming took 9 bases from V and 4 from J, leaving 15 bases between them. CDR1 is ENHRY, CDR2 SYGVKD, per germline.

This clone was observed a few times. The chain is built from TRBV10-3 and TRBJ2-7, with 11 bases aligning to TRBD1. The J segment lost 2 bases and the V segment lost 2 bases, leaving 2 bases of the junction unmatched. Germline CDR1 is ENHRY and CDR2 is SYGVKD. The CDR3 loop spans 15 amino acids. The CDR3 spells CAISEAGQGAYEQYF. The CDR3 DNA reads as TGTGCCATCAGTGAGGCGGGACAGGGGGCCTACGAGCAGTACTTC.

The chain joins TRBV30 to TRBJ2-5, with D possibly being TRBD2 (6 bases). Germline V gives CDR1 GTSNPN, CDR2 SVGIG (reference sequence). The CDR3 runs 16 residues. Trimming removed 0 bases at V and 2 bases at J, with 16 bases between. The CDR3 sequence is CAWSVPPLAPQETQYF. As DNA, the CDR3 is TGTGCCTGGAGTGTTCCCCCCCTAGCGCCACAAGAGACCCAGTACTTC. The entire variable domain, with the rest obtained from reference TRBV30 and TRBJ2-5, is as follows: SQTIHQWPATLVQPVGSPLSLECTVEGTSNPNLYWYRQAAGRGLQLLFYSVGIGQISSEVPQNLSASRPQDRQFILSSKKLLLSDSGFYLCAWSVPPLAPQETQYFGPGTRLLVL.

This clone appeared once. The chain has TRBV10-3 and TRBJ1-4; D is undetermined. CDR3 size: 13 residues. Germline V gives CDR1 ENHRY, CDR2 SYGVKD. The ends were cut back, 0 bases at V and 10 bases at J, with 9 bases in the middle. The CDR3 region is CAISESEFGKLFF. The DNA of the CDR3 is TGTGCCATCAGTGAGTCGGAGTTTGGAAAACTGTTTTTT.

V usage is TRBV7-9 and J usage is TRBJ2-2; no clear D. The CDR3 is made up of 15 amino acids. V was shortened by 3 bases and J by 2 bases, with 10 bases between the two germline ends. Germline-derived CDR1 and CDR2 are SEHNR and FQNEAQ (reference sequence). This chain's CDR3 is CASSFEIRNTGELFF. The CDR3 DNA follows: TGTGCCAGCAGCTTTGAAATCAGAAACACCGGGGAGCTGTTTTTT.

J is TRBJ1-4 and V is TRBV6-1; 8 nucleotides align to TRBD1. The CDR3 has 16 residues. The germline V gene has CDR1 MNHNS and CDR2 SASEGT. J gave up 8 bases and V 4 bases, and 12 bases lay outside the gene matches. The CDR3 DNA follows: TGTGCCAGCAGTGGGGACAGGTTTGACCGTCGGGAAAAACTGTTTTTT. Protein product: CASSGDRFDRREKLFF.

This clone was observed a few times. The chain is built from TRBV13 and TRBJ2-7; TRBD1 aligns across 12 bases. Germline loops: CDR1 PRHDT, CDR2 FYEKMQ (reference sequence). J lost 7 bases, V lost 5 bases, and 9 bases had no gene match. The CDR3 runs 15 residues. The CDR3 protein is CASSPRDRGLGEQYF. The CDR3 coding sequence is TGTGCCAGCAGCCCGCGGGACAGGGGGCTGGGAGAGCAGTACTTC.

This clone occurred a few times. This rearrangement joins TRBV12-5 to TRBJ1-2; D remains ambiguous. V dropped 6 bases and J dropped 4 bases, with 6 bases sitting between them. This CDR3 contains 11 residues. Germline CDR1 is LGHNT and CDR2 is FRNRAP. The CDR3 DNA follows: TGTGCTAGTGGACGGACCTATGGCTACACCTTC. It translates to CASGRTYGYTF.

The chain combines TRBV6-1 with TRBJ2-4; a weak D match, TRBD2 (6 bases). Germline V gene sequence: CDR1 MNHNS, CDR2 SASEGT. This CDR3 has 16 residues. The V and J ends lost 1 base and 0 bases respectively, with 10 bases between them. In DNA form, the CDR3 reads TGTGCCAGCAGTGAAGACAAACTAGCAGCCAAAAACATTCAGTACTTC. As protein: CASSEDKLAAKNIQYF.

V usage is TRBV7-8 and J usage is TRBJ2-3, with a weak D call TRBD2 (5 bases). Trimming took 1 base from V and 8 from J, leaving 13 bases between them. There are 14 residues in the CDR3. Germline CDR1 is SGHVS and CDR2 is FQNEAQ. Here the CDR3 reads CASSLGLRALTQYF. DNA for the CDR3: TGTGCCAGCAGCTTAGGTTTGAGGGCCCTTACGCAGTATTTT.

The rearrangement uses TRBV10-3 and TRBJ2-2, with D unclear. CDR3 length: 11 residues. Trimming took off 7 bases at V and 5 bases at J, with 5 bases between the two ends. Germline assignment: CDR1 ENHRY and CDR2 SYGVKD. CDR3 coding DNA: TGTGCCATCATGTCAACCGGGGAGCTGTTTTTT. Protein: CAIMSTGELFF.

The chain couples TRBV10-1 to TRBJ2-5; 11 bases fit TRBD2. Trimming took 8 bases from V and 1 from J; bases not matched to a gene: 9. CDR3 length: 16 residues. Germline V CDR1 and CDR2: WNHNN, SYGVQD (reference sequence). As DNA, the CDR3 is TGCGCCAGCCCCCGGACTAGCGGGTTTTGCCAAGAGACCCAGTACTTC. This gives the protein CASPRTSGFCQETQYF.

This chain uses TRBV4-1 with TRBJ2-2, with D tentatively TRBD1 (5 bases). The CDR3 covers 16 residues. The V gene lost 1 base and the J gene lost 7 bases, with 16 bases spanning the gap. In germline, CDR1 is MGHRA, CDR2 YSYEKL. The chain's CDR3 is CASSQAPQGPNGELFF. The CDR3 coding sequence is TGCGCCAGCAGCCAAGCCCCCCAGGGTCCTAACGGGGAGCTGTTTTTT.

The chain links TRBV6-1 to TRBJ2-1, with D unclear. The CDR3 is made up of 10 amino acids. The V gene lost 5 bases and the J gene lost 14 bases, with 10 bases spanning the gap. Germline values: CDR1 MNHNS, CDR2 SASEGT. CDR3 region: CASSYFHKFF. As DNA, the CDR3 is TGTGCCAGCAGTTACTTCCATAAGTTCTTC.

The chain has TRBV6-5 and TRBJ2-1, with D perhaps TRBD2 (6 bases). V gave up 4 bases and J gave up 6 bases, with 10 bases separating them. The CDR3 contains 13 residues. CDR1 MNHEY and CDR2 SVGAGI come from the germline V gene. Written as DNA, the CDR3 is TGTGCCAGCAGTTCTGGGGGAGGCAATGAGCAGTTCTTC. Protein product: CASSSGGGNEQFF.

The chain is built from TRBV29-1 and TRBJ1-5; no reliable D call. This CDR3 region has 11 residues. Trimming took 7 bases from V and 4 from J, leaving 8 bases between them. Per the germline V gene, CDR1 is SQVTM and CDR2 is ANQGSEA. The CDR3 DNA follows: TGCAGCGGGTATGGGAATCAGCCCCAGCATTTT. Encoded protein: CSGYGNQPQHF. The variable domain in full, with the rest retrieved from reference TRBV29-1 and TRBJ1-5, is SAVISQKPSRDICQRGTSLTIQCQVDSQVTMMFWYRQQPGQSLTLIATANQGSEATYESGFVIDKFPISRPNLTFSTLTVSNMSPEDSSIYLCSGYGNQPQHFGDGTRLSIL.

This rearrangement joins TRBV5-8 to TRBJ2-7; unclear D gene. CDR3 size: 13 residues. CDR1 and CDR2 from the germline V gene are SGHTS and YDEGEE. V dropped 1 base and J dropped 1 base, with 6 bases sitting between them. CDR3 amino acids: CASSLQGSYEQYF. The CDR3 nucleotides read TGTGCCAGCAGCTTGCAAGGGTCCTACGAGCAGTACTTC.

The V and J genes are TRBV4-2 and TRBJ2-3; a possible D gene is TRBD2 (6 bases). The CDR3 is made up of 17 amino acids. CDR1 and CDR2 (germline): LGHNA, YNFKEQ. The V end was cut by 0 bases, the J end by 0 bases, with 13 bases between. The CDR3 region is CASSQDWLASSTDTQYF. In nucleotides, the CDR3 is TGTGCCAGCAGCCAAGATTGGCTAGCGTCTAGCACAGATACGCAGTATTTT.

V and J are TRBV18 and TRBJ1-6; D remains unclear. V was shortened by 6 bases and J by 5 bases, with 14 bases between the two germline ends. CDR1 and CDR2 (germline): KGHSH, LQKENI. The CDR3 runs 15 residues. CDR3 sequence reads: CASSRGYPNNSPLHF. The DNA for the CDR3 is TGTGCCAGCTCCCGCGGGTACCCGAATAATTCACCCCTCCACTTT.

The V and J genes are TRBV6-5 and TRBJ1-2; D is ambiguous. CDR3 length equals 13 residues. The V end lost 2 bases, the J end lost 4 bases, and 8 bases lay between the germline ends. Germline loops: CDR1 MNHEY, CDR2 SVGAGI. The CDR3 loop reads CASSYRAPYGYTF. The DNA for the CDR3 is TGTGCCAGCAGTTACAGGGCCCCCTATGGCTACACCTTC.

This clone was observed a few times. V and J are TRBV27 and TRBJ2-7; 12 bases line up with TRBD1. Germline V gives CDR1 MNHEY, CDR2 SMNVEV (reference sequence). This CDR3 spans 15 amino acids. Trimming at V came to 6 bases and at J to 7 bases, leaving 10 bases not matched to a gene. This CDR3 is CASRGLGQGAREQYF. As DNA, the CDR3 is TGTGCCAGCAGGGGGCTGGGACAGGGGGCGCGAGAGCAGTACTTC.

V is TRBV2 and J is TRBJ2-1, with D possibly being TRBD2 (6 bases). The CDR3 contains 14 residues. Germline V lookup: CDR1 SNHLY, CDR2 FYNNEI. V lost 4 bases and J lost 9, with 16 bases in between. CDR3 nucleotides: TGTGCCAGCAGTGCCCAGACTAGTTTCGGTGAGCAGTTCTTC. This codes for CASSAQTSFGEQFF. Full variable domain (missing parts from reference TRBV2 and TRBJ2-1): EPEVTQTPSHQVTQMGQEVILRCVPISNHLYFYWYRQILGQKVEFLVSFYNNEISEKSEIFDDQFSVERPDGSNFTLKIRSTKLEDSAMYFCASSAQTSFGEQFFGPGTRLTVL.

V is TRBV6-5 and J is TRBJ1-5, with no clear D. Germline CDR1 reads MNHEY; CDR2 reads SVGAGI. The CDR3 spans 14 residues. V was shortened by 8 bases and J by 1 base, with 12 bases between the two germline ends. The CDR3 DNA reads as TGTGCCAGCGGACTGACTGTGAGCAATCAGCCCCAGCATTTT. It yields the protein CASGLTVSNQPQHF.